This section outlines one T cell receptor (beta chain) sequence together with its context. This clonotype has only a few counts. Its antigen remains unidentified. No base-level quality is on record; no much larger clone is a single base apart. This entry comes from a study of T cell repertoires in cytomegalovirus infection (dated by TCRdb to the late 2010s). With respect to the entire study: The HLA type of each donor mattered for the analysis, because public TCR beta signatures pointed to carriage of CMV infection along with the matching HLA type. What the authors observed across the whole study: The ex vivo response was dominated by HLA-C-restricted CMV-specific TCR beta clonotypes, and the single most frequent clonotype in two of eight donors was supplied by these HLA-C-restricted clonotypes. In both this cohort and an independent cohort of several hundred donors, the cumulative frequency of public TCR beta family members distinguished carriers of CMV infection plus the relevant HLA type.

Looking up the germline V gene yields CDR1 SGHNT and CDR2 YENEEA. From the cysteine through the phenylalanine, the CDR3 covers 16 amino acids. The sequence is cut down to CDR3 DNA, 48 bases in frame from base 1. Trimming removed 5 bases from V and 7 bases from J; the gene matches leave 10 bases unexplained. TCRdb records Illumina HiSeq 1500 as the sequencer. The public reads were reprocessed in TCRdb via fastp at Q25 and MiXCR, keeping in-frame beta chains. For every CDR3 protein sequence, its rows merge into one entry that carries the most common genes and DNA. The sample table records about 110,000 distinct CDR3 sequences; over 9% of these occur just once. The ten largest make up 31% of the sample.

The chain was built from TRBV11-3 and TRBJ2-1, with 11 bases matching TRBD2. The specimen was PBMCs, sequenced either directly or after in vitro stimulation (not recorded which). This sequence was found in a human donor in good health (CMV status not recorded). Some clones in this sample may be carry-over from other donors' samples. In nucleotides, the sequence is TGTGCCAGCAGCCCGGGTAGCGGGAGGGCCTTGAATGAGCAGTTCTTC. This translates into CASSPGSGRALNEQFF.